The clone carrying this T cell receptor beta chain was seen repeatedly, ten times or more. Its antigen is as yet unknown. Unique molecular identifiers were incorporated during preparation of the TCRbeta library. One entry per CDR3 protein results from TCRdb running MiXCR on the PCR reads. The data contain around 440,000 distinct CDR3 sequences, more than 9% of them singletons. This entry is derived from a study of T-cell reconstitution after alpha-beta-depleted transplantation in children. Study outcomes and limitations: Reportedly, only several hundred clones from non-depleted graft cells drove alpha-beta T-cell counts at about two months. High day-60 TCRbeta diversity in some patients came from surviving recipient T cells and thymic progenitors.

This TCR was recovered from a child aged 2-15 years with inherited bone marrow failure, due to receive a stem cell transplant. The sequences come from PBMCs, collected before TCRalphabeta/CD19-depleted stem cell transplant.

The CDR3 reads CASSPWGGGTNEKLFF. CDR3 bases: TGTGCCAGCAGCCCCTGGGGGGGAGGGACTAATGAAAAACTGTTTTTT. The chain joins TRBV3-1 to TRBJ1-4; D is possibly TRBD1 (5 bases). The CDR3 sequence is 16 residues long. Trimming stripped 4 bases from V and 2 bases from J, with 14 bases between. Germline lookup yields CDR1 LGHDT and CDR2 YNNKEL (reference sequence).